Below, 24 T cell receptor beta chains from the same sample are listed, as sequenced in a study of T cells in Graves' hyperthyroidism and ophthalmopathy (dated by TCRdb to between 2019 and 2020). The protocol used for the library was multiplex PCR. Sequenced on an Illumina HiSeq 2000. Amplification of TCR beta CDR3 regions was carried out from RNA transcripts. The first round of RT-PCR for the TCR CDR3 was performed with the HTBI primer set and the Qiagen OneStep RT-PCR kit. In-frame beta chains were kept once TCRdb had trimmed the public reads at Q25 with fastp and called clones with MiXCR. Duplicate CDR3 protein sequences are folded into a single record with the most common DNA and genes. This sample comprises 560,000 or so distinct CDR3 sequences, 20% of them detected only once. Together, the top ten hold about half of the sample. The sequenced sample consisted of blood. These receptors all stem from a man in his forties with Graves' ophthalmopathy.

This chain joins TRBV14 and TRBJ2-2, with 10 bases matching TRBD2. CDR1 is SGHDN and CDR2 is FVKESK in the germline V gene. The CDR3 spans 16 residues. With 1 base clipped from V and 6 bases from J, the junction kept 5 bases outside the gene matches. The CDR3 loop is CASSQVKRGGPGELFF. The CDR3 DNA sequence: TGTGCCAGCAGCCAAGTTAAGCGGGGGGGCCCCGGGGAGCTGTTTTTT. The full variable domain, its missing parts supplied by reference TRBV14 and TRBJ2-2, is EAGVTQFPSHSVIEKGQTVTLRCDPISGHDNLYWYRRVMGKEIKFLLHFVKESKQDESGMPNNRFLAERTGGTYSTLKVQPAELEDSGVYFCASSQVKRGGPGELFFGEGSRLTVL.

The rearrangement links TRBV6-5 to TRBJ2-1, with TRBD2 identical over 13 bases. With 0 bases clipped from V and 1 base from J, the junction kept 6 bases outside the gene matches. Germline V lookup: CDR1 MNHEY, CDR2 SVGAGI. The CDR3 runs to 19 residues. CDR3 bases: TGTGCCAGCAGTTACTCCGGGACTAGCGGGGTGAGGTCCTACAATGAGCAGTTCTTC. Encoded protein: CASSYSGTSGVRSYNEQFF.

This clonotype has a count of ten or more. CDR3 region: CAWRWGLAIPDTQYF. The DNA of the CDR3 is TGTGCCTGGAGGTGGGGACTAGCTATTCCAGATACGCAGTATTTT. The chain employs TRBV30 and TRBJ2-3; 9 bases match TRBD2. The junction had 8 bases not matched to a gene; V was cut back by 3 bases and J by 4 bases. Looked up from germline, CDR1 is GTSNPN and CDR2 is SVGIG (reference sequence). The CDR3 length is 15 residues.

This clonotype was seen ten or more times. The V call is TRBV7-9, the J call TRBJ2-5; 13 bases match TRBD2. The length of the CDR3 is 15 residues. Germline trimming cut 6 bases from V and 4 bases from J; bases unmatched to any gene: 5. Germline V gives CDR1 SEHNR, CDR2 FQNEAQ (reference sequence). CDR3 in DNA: TGTGCCAGCAGAGGACTAGCGGGAGTCGGAGAGACCCAGTACTTC. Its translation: CASRGLAGVGETQYF.

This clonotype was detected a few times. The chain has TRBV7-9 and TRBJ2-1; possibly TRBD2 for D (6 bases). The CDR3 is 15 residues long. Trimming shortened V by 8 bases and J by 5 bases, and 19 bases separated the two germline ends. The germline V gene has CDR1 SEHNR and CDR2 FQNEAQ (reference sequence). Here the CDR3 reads CASVETGVSNNEQFF. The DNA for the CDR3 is TGTGCCAGCGTAGAGACGGGGGTTTCTAACAATGAGCAGTTCTTC.

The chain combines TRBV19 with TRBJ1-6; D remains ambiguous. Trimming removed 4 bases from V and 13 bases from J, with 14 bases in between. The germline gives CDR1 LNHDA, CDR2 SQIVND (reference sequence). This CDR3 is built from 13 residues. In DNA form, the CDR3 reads TGTGCCAGTAGTACCCGGCAGGATGGCCCCCTCCACTTT. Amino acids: CASSTRQDGPLHF.

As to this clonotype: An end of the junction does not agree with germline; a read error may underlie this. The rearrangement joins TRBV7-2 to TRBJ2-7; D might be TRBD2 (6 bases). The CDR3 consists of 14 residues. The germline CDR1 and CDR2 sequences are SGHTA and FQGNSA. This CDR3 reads CASNLEGLSYEQYF. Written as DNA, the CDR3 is TGTGCCAGCAACTTAGAGGGACTCTCCTACGAGCAGTACTTC.

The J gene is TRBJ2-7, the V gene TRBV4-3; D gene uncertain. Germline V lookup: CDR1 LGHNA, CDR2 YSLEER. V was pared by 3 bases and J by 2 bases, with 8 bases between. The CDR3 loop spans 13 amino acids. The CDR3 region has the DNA TGCGCCAGCAGCCAGGAAAGGGCCTACGAGCAGTACTTC. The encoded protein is CASSQERAYEQYF.

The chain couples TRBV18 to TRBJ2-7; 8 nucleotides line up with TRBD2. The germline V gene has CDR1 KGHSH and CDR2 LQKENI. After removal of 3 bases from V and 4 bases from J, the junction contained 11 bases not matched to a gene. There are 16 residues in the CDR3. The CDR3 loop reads CASSPLPGGRVYEQYF. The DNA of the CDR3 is TGTGCCAGCTCACCCTTACCGGGGGGGAGAGTATACGAGCAGTACTTC.

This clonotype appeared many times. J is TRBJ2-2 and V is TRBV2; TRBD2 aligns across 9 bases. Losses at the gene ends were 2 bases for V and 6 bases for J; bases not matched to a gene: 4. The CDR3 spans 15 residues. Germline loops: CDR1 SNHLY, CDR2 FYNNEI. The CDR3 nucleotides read TGTGCCAGCAGTGAACAGACTAGCGGAGCCGGGGAGCTGTTTTTT. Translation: CASSEQTSGAGELFF. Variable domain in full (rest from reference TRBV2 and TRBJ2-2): EPEVTQTPSHQVTQMGQEVILRCVPISNHLYFYWYRQILGQKVEFLVSFYNNEISEKSEIFDDQFSVERPDGSNFTLKIRSTKLEDSAMYFCASSEQTSGAGELFFGEGSRLTVL.

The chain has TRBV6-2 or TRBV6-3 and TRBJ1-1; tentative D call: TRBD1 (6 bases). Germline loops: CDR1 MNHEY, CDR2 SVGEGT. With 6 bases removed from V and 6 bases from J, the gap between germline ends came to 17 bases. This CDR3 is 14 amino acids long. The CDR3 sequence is CASRPTGFSAEAFF. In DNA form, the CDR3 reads TGTGCCAGCAGACCAACAGGGTTTAGCGCTGAAGCTTTCTTT.

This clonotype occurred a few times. Here the CDR3 reads CASSYLRGAGPTTKQYF. The CDR3 DNA follows: TGCGCCAGCAGCTACTTACGTGGGGCGGGGCCAACCACGAAGCAGTACTTC. The V and J genes are TRBV5-1 and TRBJ2-7, with D maybe TRBD2 (6 bases). The V and J ends lost 3 bases and 8 bases respectively, with 27 bases between them. Germline CDR1 reads SGHRS; CDR2 reads YFSETQ. This CDR3 region has 17 residues.

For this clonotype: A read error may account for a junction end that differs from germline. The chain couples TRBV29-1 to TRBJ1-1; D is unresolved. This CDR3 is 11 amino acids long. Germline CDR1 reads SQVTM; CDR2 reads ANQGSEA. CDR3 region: CSVAITADAFF. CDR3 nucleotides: TGCAGCGTAGCTATAACGGCTGACGCTTTCTTT.

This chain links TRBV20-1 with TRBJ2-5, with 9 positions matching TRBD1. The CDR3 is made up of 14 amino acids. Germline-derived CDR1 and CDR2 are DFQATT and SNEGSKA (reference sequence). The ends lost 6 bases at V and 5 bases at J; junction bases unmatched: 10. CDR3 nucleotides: TGCAGTGCAAGTACAGGGGGCGCGGGGGAGACCCAGTACTTC. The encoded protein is CSASTGGAGETQYF.

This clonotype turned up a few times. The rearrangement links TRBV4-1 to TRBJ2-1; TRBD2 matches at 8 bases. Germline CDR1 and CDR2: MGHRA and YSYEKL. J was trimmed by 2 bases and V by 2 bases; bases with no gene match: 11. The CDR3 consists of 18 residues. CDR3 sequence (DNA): TGCGCCAGCAGCCAAATGATTCCGGGGGGGGTAACCTACAATGAGCAGTTCTTC. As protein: CASSQMIPGGVTYNEQFF.

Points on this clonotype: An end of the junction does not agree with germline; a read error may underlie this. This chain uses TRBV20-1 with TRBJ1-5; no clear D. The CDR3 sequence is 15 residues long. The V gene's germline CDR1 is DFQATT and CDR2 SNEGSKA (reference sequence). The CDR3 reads CSARTLIVPNRPQHF. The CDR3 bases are TGCAGTGCTAGAACTCTAATAGTCCCCAATCGGCCCCAGCATTTT.

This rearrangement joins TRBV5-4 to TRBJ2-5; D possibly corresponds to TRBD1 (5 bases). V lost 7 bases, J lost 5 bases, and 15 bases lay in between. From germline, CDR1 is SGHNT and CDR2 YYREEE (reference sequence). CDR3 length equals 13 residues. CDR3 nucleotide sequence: TGTGCCAGCGGCCGACAGCCGGCGGAGACCCAGTACTTC. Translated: CASGRQPAETQYF.

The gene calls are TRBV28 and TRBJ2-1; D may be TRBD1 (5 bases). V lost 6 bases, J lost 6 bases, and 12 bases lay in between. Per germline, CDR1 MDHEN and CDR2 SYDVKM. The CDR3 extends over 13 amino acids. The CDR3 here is CASSIQGINEQFF. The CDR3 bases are TGTGCCAGCAGCATCCAGGGAATCAATGAGCAGTTCTTC.

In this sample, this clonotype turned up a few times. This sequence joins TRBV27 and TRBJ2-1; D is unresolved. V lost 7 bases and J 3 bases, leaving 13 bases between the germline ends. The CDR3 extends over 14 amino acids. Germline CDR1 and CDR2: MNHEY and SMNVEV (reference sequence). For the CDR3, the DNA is TGTGCCAGCACCGTGGACGCGAGCTACAATGAGCAGTTCTTC. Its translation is CASTVDASYNEQFF.

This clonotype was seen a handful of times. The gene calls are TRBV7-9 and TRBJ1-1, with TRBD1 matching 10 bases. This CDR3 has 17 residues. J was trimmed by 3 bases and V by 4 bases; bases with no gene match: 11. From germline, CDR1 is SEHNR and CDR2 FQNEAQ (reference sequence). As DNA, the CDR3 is TGTGCCAGCAGCTCTCACCGACAGGGGGCTTGGGACACTGAAGCTTTCTTT. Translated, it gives CASSSHRQGAWDTEAFF.

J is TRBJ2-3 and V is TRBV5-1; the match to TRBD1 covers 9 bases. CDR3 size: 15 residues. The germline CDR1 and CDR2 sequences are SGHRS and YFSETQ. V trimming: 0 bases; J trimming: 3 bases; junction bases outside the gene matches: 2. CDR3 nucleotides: TGCGCCAGCAGCTTGGCCGGGACAGGGACAGATACGCAGTATTTT. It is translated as CASSLAGTGTDTQYF. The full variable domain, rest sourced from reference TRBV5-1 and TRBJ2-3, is KAGVTQTPRYLIKTRGQQVTLSCSPISGHRSVSWYQQTPGQGLQFLFEYFSETQRNKGNFPGRFSGRQFSNSRSEMNVSTLELGDSALYLCASSLAGTGTDTQYFGPGTRLTVL.

This CDR3 reads CASSYSPGASQNEQFF. The CDR3 DNA reads TGTGCCAGCAGTTACTCTCCGGGAGCCTCGCAGAATGAGCAGTTCTTC. The chain is built from TRBV6-5 and TRBJ2-1; weak D call: TRBD2 (6 bases). V lost 0 bases and J lost 7, with 16 bases in between. CDR3 length: 16 residues. The germline gives CDR1 MNHEY, CDR2 SVGAGI.

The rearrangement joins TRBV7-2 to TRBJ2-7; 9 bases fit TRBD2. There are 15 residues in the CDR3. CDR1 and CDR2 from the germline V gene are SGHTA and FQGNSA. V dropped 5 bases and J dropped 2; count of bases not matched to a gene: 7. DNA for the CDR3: TGTGCCAGCAGCCAAGTCCCTAGCGGGGCCTACGAGCAGTACTTC. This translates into CASSQVPSGAYEQYF.

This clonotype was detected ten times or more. CDR3 nucleotide sequence: TGTGCCGCGAACCTCGGGGGGGCTTACAATGAGCAGTTCTTC. Protein sequence: CAANLGGAYNEQFF. The chain is built from TRBV6-1 and TRBJ2-1, with TRBD2 matching over 8 bases. The CDR3 consists of 14 residues. Germline trimming cut 11 bases from V and 4 bases from J; bases unmatched to any gene: 10. Germline lookup yields CDR1 MNHNS and CDR2 SASEGT.